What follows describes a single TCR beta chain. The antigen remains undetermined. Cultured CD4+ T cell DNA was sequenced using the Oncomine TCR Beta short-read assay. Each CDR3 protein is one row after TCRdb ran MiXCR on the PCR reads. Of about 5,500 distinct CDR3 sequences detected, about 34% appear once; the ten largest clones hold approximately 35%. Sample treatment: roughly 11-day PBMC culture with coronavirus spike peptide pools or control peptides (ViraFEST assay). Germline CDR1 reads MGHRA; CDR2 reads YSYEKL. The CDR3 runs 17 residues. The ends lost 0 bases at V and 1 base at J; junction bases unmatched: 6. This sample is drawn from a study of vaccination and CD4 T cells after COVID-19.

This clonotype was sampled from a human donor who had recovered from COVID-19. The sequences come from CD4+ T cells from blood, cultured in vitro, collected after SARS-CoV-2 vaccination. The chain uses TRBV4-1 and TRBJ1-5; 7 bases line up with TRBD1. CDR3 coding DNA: TGCGCCAGCAGCCAAGAAGGGGGCGGACGGAGCAATCAGCCCCAGCATTTT. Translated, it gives CASSQEGGGRSNQPQHF.